The T cell receptor (beta chain) described here comes from a study of blood T cell repertoires in COVID-19. This CDR3 comprises 13 residues. The germline gives CDR1 LNHNV, CDR2 YYDKDF (reference sequence). V lost 5 bases to trimming and J lost 3 bases, with 11 bases between them. Sequencing was performed with immunoSEQ multiplex PCR; in TCRdb, only in-frame clones are kept and a portion is missing. This table holds over 120,000 clones, around 80% found once. The J gene is TRBJ2-7, the V gene TRBV15; D is uncertain. The receptor comes from a woman in her sixties or seventies with acute or convalescent COVID-19. Sample: peripheral blood. Here the CDR3 reads CATSLNHFYEQYF. DNA of the CDR3: TGTGCCACCAGCCTAAACCATTTCTACGAGCAGTACTTC.